This section outlines one T cell receptor beta chain sequence together with its context. Its antigen is unidentified. CD45RO-negative, CCR7-selected cells formed the naive CD8 fraction, which excluded terminally differentiated effector memory CD45RA+ cells. The data were obtained in a study of shared clonotypes between healthy human individuals. The protocol was immunoSEQ multiplex PCR, while the TCRdb copy is restricted to in-frame clones and leaves out a portion. The table records some 2.1 million clones, roughly 93% of them present only once. Germline V gene data show CDR1 as PRHDT and CDR2 as FYEKMQ (reference sequence). Trimming cost V 5 bases and J 0 bases, with 11 bases left between them. This CDR3 spans 15 amino acids. Study results and limitations: When naive CD4 clonotypes were compared across a few donors, around 5% were shared.

Sample: naive CD8+ T cells from PBMCs. The sequence was collected from a man between 18 and 35 years old in good health. Some clones in this sample may be carry-over from other donors' samples. The chain recombines TRBV13 with TRBJ1-5, with D unclear. The CDR3 here is CASSARRLSNQPQHF. DNA of the CDR3: TGTGCCAGCAGCGCTAGACGGCTTAGCAATCAGCCCCAGCATTTT. The whole variable domain, remainder taken from reference TRBV13 and TRBJ1-5, is AAGVIQSPRHLIKEKRETATLKCYPIPRHDTVYWYQQGPGQDPQFLISFYEKMQSDKGSIPDRFSAQQFSDYHSELNMSSLELGDSALYFCASSARRLSNQPQHFGDGTRLSIL.